The 30 T cell receptor beta chains below all came from one sample that was sequenced in a study of shared clonotypes between healthy human individuals. Produced via immunoSEQ multiplex PCR; TCRdb's table is partial and in-frame only. The sample has hundreds of thousands of clones; 90% to 97% are singletons. Source material: naive CD4+ T cells sorted from blood. Subset here: CD45RA+ positively selected. The receptors originated from a woman under 40 in good health.

This clone was recorded once. The chain recombines TRBV7-8 with TRBJ2-1, with D maybe TRBD1 (5 bases). The CDR3 sequence is 15 residues long. V gave up 1 base and J gave up 4 bases, with 11 bases separating them. CDR1 is SGHVS, CDR2 FQNEAQ, per germline. The chain's CDR3 is CASSLVGQEYNEQFF. DNA for the CDR3: TGTGCCAGCAGCTTAGTAGGACAAGAGTACAATGAGCAGTTCTTC.

J is TRBJ2-7 and V is TRBV19, with D tentatively TRBD2 (7 bases). Per germline, CDR1 LNHDA and CDR2 SQIVND (reference sequence). The CDR3 has 14 amino acids. The V and J ends lost 1 base and 5 bases respectively, with 12 bases between them. CDR3 DNA: TGTGCCAGTAGTATAGGGGCGGGGGCCGACGAGCAGTACTTC. Residues: CASSIGAGADEQYF.

The rearrangement links TRBV10-2 to TRBJ2-2; D may correspond to TRBD1 or TRBD2 (5 bases each). Germline V gives CDR1 WSHSY, CDR2 SAAADI. The CDR3 has 15 amino acids. The ends were cut back, 3 bases at V and 6 bases at J, with 14 bases in the middle. The CDR3 DNA is TGCGCCAGCAGTGAATTCGGGTCGGGGCCCGGGGAGCTGTTTTTT. Amino acid sequence: CASSEFGSGPGELFF.

This clone was detected once. The V call is TRBV11-3, the J call TRBJ1-2; D gene uncertain. V dropped 5 bases and J dropped 8 bases, with 15 bases sitting between them. Germline CDR1 reads SGHNT; CDR2 reads YENEEA. The CDR3 has 13 residues. The CDR3 region is CASSVNQARGYTF. The CDR3 bases are TGTGCCAGCAGCGTAAACCAGGCGCGGGGCTACACCTTC. Combining the CDR3 with reference TRBV11-3 and TRBJ1-2 gives the whole variable domain EAGVVQSPRYKIIEKKQPVAFWCNPISGHNTLYWYLQNLGQGPELLIRYENEEAVDDSQLPKDRFSAERLKGVDSTLKIQPAELGDSAVYLCASSVNQARGYTFGSGTRLTVV.

The chain couples TRBV19 to TRBJ2-1; D is possibly TRBD2 (6 bases). V dropped 2 bases and J dropped 3 bases, with 11 bases sitting between them. Germline loops: CDR1 LNHDA, CDR2 SQIVND (reference sequence). The CDR3 extends over 15 amino acids. In DNA, the CDR3 is TGTGCCAGTAGTATACGTGTCGGGGGCTACAATGAGCAGTTCTTC. Translated: CASSIRVGGYNEQFF. Filled out from reference TRBV19 and TRBJ2-1, the complete variable domain reads DGGITQSPKYLFRKEGQNVTLSCEQNLNHDAMYWYRQDPGQGLRLIYYSQIVNDFQKGDIAEGYSVSREKKESFPLTVTSAQKNPTAFYLCASSIRVGGYNEQFFGPGTRLTVL.

This clone was picked up one time. Other DNA variants within this sample encode the same CDR3. The chain has TRBV19 and TRBJ1-1; D is possibly TRBD1 (5 bases). CDR1 is LNHDA and CDR2 is SQIVND in the germline V gene (reference sequence). Trimming shortened V by 4 bases and J by 1 base, and 7 bases separated the two germline ends. The CDR3 is made up of 13 amino acids. The CDR3: CASSKTGNTEAFF. The CDR3, as DNA: TGTGCCAGTAGTAAAACAGGGAACACTGAAGCTTTCTTT.

This clone was seen only once. This chain uses TRBV5-1 with TRBJ1-3; TRBD1 matches 7 bases. Germline CDR1 reads SGHRS; CDR2 reads YFSETQ. V dropped 3 bases and J dropped 4; count of bases not matched to a gene: 1. This CDR3 region has 13 residues. The CDR3 DNA reads TGCGCCAGCAGCTCGGGACAGGGAAACACCATATATTTT. It codes for CASSSGQGNTIYF.

The rearrangement links TRBV7-2 to TRBJ2-7, with 10 bases aligning to TRBD2. Germline V gene lookup returns CDR1 SGHTA and CDR2 FQGNSA. The V gene end was trimmed by 0 bases and the J gene end by 0 bases; junction bases not matched to a gene: 2. The CDR3 length is 16 residues. As DNA, the CDR3 is TGTGCCAGCAGCTTAGCTAGCGGGGGGAGCTCCTACGAGCAGTACTTC. Translated, it gives CASSLASGGSSYEQYF.

CDR3 nucleotides: TGCAGCGCCGACCCTAGCGGGAGGGGCACAGATACGCAGTATTTT. Protein: CSADPSGRGTDTQYF. The rearrangement links TRBV29-1 to TRBJ2-3, with 12 bases identical to TRBD2. The CDR3 consists of 15 residues. Trimming at V came to 7 bases and at J to 1 base, leaving 6 bases not matched to a gene. Germline loops: CDR1 SQVTM, CDR2 ANQGSEA.

The chain links TRBV5-1 to TRBJ2-7; TRBD2 aligns across 12 bases. The CDR3 consists of 16 residues. V lost 3 bases and J lost 4; bases outside the gene matches: 8. Germline-derived CDR1 and CDR2 are SGHRS and YFSETQ. The CDR3 sequence is CASSSALAGGLYEQYF. The CDR3 coding sequence is TGCGCCAGCAGCTCGGCACTAGCGGGAGGCCTTTACGAGCAGTACTTC.

The CDR3 region has the DNA TGTGCCAGCTCACTCCCGGGACAGGGGGGTCGGCCCCAGCATTTT. Translation: CASSLPGQGGRPQHF. The V gene is TRBV18, the J gene TRBJ1-5; 11 nucleotides match TRBD1. The CDR3 extends over 15 amino acids. Unmatched junction bases numbered 8, after V lost 4 bases and J lost 9 bases. Germline V CDR1 and CDR2: KGHSH, LQKENI. Full variable domain (outside the CDR3, taken from reference TRBV18 and TRBJ1-5): NAGVMQNPRHLVRRRGQEARLRCSPMKGHSHVYWYRQLPEEGLKFMVYLQKENIIDESGMPKERFSAEFPKEGPSILRIQQVVRGDSAAYFCASSLPGQGGRPQHFGDGTRLSIL.

The chain joins TRBV27 to TRBJ2-6; possibly TRBD1 for D (6 bases). CDR3 length equals 18 residues. The germline gives CDR1 MNHEY, CDR2 SMNVEV (reference sequence). Trimming shortened V by 6 bases and J by 2 bases, and 20 bases separated the two germline ends. Here the CDR3 DNA reads TGTGCCAGCAGCTTCGGCCGGGACATGTCGCCTGGGGCCAACGTCCTGACTTTC. This gives the protein CASSFGRDMSPGANVLTF.

This chain joins TRBV7-3 and TRBJ2-1, with 13 nucleotides matching TRBD2. CDR1 and CDR2 (germline): SGHTA, FQGTGA. The CDR3 runs to 16 residues. The V segment lost 2 bases and the J segment 7 bases; nucleotides outside the gene matches: 5. The CDR3 protein is CASSLVPTSGRNEQFF. The CDR3 coding sequence is TGTGCCAGCAGCTTAGTTCCGACTAGCGGGAGGAATGAGCAGTTCTTC.

J is TRBJ2-7 and V is TRBV5-5; a possible D gene is TRBD2 (5 bases). The length of the CDR3 is 14 residues. V lost 1 base to trimming and J lost 6 bases, with 14 bases between them. Germline CDR1 SGHKS, CDR2 YYEKEE (reference sequence). The CDR3 is CASSLLNGGGEQYF. The CDR3, as DNA: TGTGCCAGCAGCTTGCTCAACGGTGGAGGCGAGCAGTACTTC.

Only one count was recorded for this clone. The gene calls are TRBV19 and TRBJ1-1; 11 nucleotides match TRBD1. Germline V lookup: CDR1 LNHDA, CDR2 SQIVND (reference sequence). The CDR3 length is 15 residues. Germline trimming cut 4 bases from V and 5 bases from J; bases unmatched to any gene: 6. The CDR3 sequence: CASSRRTGGRTEAFF. In DNA, the CDR3 is TGTGCCAGTAGTAGACGGACAGGGGGCAGGACTGAAGCTTTCTTT. Using reference TRBV19 and TRBJ1-1 for the parts outside the CDR3, the full variable domain is DGGITQSPKYLFRKEGQNVTLSCEQNLNHDAMYWYRQDPGQGLRLIYYSQIVNDFQKGDIAEGYSVSREKKESFPLTVTSAQKNPTAFYLCASSRRTGGRTEAFFGQGTRLTVV.

The V call is TRBV7-9, the J call TRBJ1-5, with unresolved D. The CDR3 is 14 amino acids. Trimming stripped 2 bases from V and 0 bases from J, with 5 bases between. Germline V gives CDR1 SEHNR, CDR2 FQNEAQ (reference sequence). CDR3 coding DNA: TGTGCCAGCAGCTTAATAAGTAGCAATCAGCCCCAGCATTTT. Protein sequence: CASSLISSNQPQHF.

This chain uses TRBV7-9 with TRBJ2-3; D may be TRBD2 (5 bases). Trimming pared 1 base from V and 2 bases from J, leaving 7 bases between. The CDR3 extends over 14 amino acids. Germline CDR1 SEHNR, CDR2 FQNEAQ (reference sequence). CDR3 nucleotides: TGTGCCAGCAGCTTAGACGGGATCACAGATACGCAGTATTTT. Its protein product is CASSLDGITDTQYF.

The chain has TRBV10-3 and TRBJ1-5; TRBD1 matches 8 bases. Germline trimming cut 10 bases from V and 3 bases from J; bases unmatched to any gene: 5. The CDR3 consists of 13 residues. CDR1 and CDR2 (germline): ENHRY, SYGVKD. The CDR3 loop is CATGTGDNQPQHF. CDR3 DNA: TGTGCCACGGGGACAGGCGACAATCAGCCCCAGCATTTT.

The chain combines TRBV7-9 with TRBJ1-6, with D maybe TRBD1 (6 bases). The CDR3 consists of 14 residues. V was cut by 5 bases and J by 10 bases, with 15 bases left in between. Germline CDR1 is SEHNR and CDR2 is FQNEAQ (reference sequence). CDR3 region: CASSAYRDESPLHF. For the CDR3, the DNA is TGTGCCAGCAGCGCGTACAGGGATGAGTCACCCCTCCACTTT.

CDR3 in DNA: TGTGCCAGCAGACCTACAGGGGAAGCCGGGGAGCTGTTTTTT. Protein product: CASRPTGEAGELFF. The chain carries TRBV6-5 and TRBJ2-2; 7 bases line up with TRBD1. CDR1 MNHEY and CDR2 SVGAGI come from the germline V gene. Losses at the gene ends were 6 bases for V and 6 bases for J; bases not matched to a gene: 7. The CDR3 is 14 residues long.

The chain has TRBV19 and TRBJ1-5, with a tentative D call TRBD1 (5 bases). CDR1 is LNHDA, CDR2 SQIVND, per germline (reference sequence). V dropped 3 bases and J dropped 4 bases, with 7 bases sitting between them. CDR3 length: 13 residues. The CDR3 is CASSMGRNQPQHF. The CDR3, as DNA: TGTGCCAGTAGTATGGGACGGAATCAGCCCCAGCATTTT.

The chain has TRBV2 and TRBJ1-5; the D is unclear. V was clipped by 1 base and J by 5 bases, with 9 bases between them. Germline CDR1 SNHLY, CDR2 FYNNEI. The CDR3 covers 14 residues. The CDR3 bases are TGTGCCAGCAGTGAAGGGATAAGCGATCAGCCCCAGCATTTT. Translation: CASSEGISDQPQHF.

The chain is built from TRBV11-3 and TRBJ1-1; D gene unclear. Trimming removed 1 base at V and 0 bases at J, with 12 bases between. Germline CDR1 SGHNT, CDR2 YENEEA. CDR3 length equals 16 residues. The CDR3 coding sequence is TGTGCCAGCAGCTTAGGCGATGGAACAGTGAACACTGAAGCTTTCTTT. This encodes CASSLGDGTVNTEAFF. Based on the CDR3 plus reference TRBV11-3 and TRBJ1-1, the full variable domain is EAGVVQSPRYKIIEKKQPVAFWCNPISGHNTLYWYLQNLGQGPELLIRYENEEAVDDSQLPKDRFSAERLKGVDSTLKIQPAELGDSAVYLCASSLGDGTVNTEAFFGQGTRLTVV.

This sequence joins TRBV5-6 and TRBJ1-1; 7 bases align to TRBD1. J lost 4 bases, V lost 3 bases, and 6 bases had no gene match. The CDR3 spans 14 residues. Germline values: CDR1 SGHDT, CDR2 YYEEEE. CDR3 nucleotides: TGTGCCAGCAGCTCCCGACAGGGTTTCACTGAAGCTTTCTTT. Protein: CASSSRQGFTEAFF.

The rearrangement uses TRBV7-2 and TRBJ1-2, with 7 positions matching TRBD1. The CDR3 runs 14 residues. V shed 5 bases and J 5 bases; nucleotides not matched to a gene: 8. CDR1 and CDR2 (germline): SGHTA, FQGNSA. The DNA of the CDR3 is TGTGCCAGCAGCATTCCAGACAGGGATTATGGCTACACCTTC. Its translation is CASSIPDRDYGYTF.

The CDR3 region has the DNA TGTGCCAGCAGCAATCCCCGAACTAGCGGAACCTACGAGCAGTACTTC. The encoded protein is CASSNPRTSGTYEQYF. This chain joins TRBV21-1 and TRBJ2-7; TRBD2 is the table's D call, not checked against the DNA. TRBV21-1 is a known pseudogene. The CDR3 covers 16 residues.

A single count supports this clone. The V call is TRBV6-6, the J call TRBJ1-2; 8 bases agree with TRBD1. CDR1 and CDR2 from the germline V gene are MNHNY and SVGAGI (reference sequence). V lost 2 bases to trimming and J lost 4 bases; unmatched junction nucleotides: 6. This CDR3 contains 15 residues. The CDR3 loop is CASSYLDRESYGYTF. CDR3 DNA sequence: TGTGCCAGCAGTTACCTGGACAGGGAGAGCTATGGCTACACCTTC.

V gene TRBV27 combines with J gene TRBJ2-7, with D uncertain. V lost 6 bases and J lost 6, with 18 bases in between. The CDR3 length is 14 residues. CDR1 is MNHEY, CDR2 SMNVEV, per germline (reference sequence). The CDR3 spells CASSAMAPPVEQYF. CDR3 DNA sequence: TGTGCCAGCAGCGCTATGGCCCCCCCTGTCGAGCAGTACTTC.

This chain uses TRBV19 with TRBJ2-1, with TRBD2 matching over 8 bases. V trimming: 0 bases; J trimming: 2 bases; junction bases outside the gene matches: 6. CDR1 is LNHDA, CDR2 SQIVND, per germline (reference sequence). The CDR3 consists of 17 residues. CDR3: CASSIEVAGGTYNEQFF. The CDR3 region has the DNA TGTGCCAGTAGTATAGAAGTGGCGGGGGGCACCTACAATGAGCAGTTCTTC.

The chain links TRBV7-9 to TRBJ2-2; 12 bases align to TRBD1. This CDR3 is built from 16 residues. The germline gives CDR1 SEHNR, CDR2 FQNEAQ (reference sequence). The V and J ends lost 4 bases and 4 bases, in that order; junction bases with no gene match: 4. DNA for the CDR3: TGTGCCAGCAGCTCGGGACAGGGGGCGCGCACCGGGGAGCTGTTTTTT. This encodes CASSSGQGARTGELFF.